The 11 T cell receptor beta chains below come from one sample, sequenced in a study of OX40 agonist ivuxolimab in advanced cancers. Sequencing used immunoSEQ multiplex PCR; TCRdb keeps in-frame clones, though not all of them. The data show more than 7,000 clones, with nearly 75% seen just once and around 25% held by the top ten. The sample in question was CD4+ or CD8+ T cells sorted from blood, obtained in a trial of the OX40 agonist ivuxolimab. The receptors originated from an adult with an advanced solid tumor such as melanoma, head and neck, liver or kidney cancer.

This sequence joins TRBV7-9 and TRBJ2-5; 9 positions match TRBD1. Germline V gives CDR1 SEHNR, CDR2 FQNEAQ (reference sequence). This CDR3 has 17 amino acids. The ends lost 5 bases at V and 3 bases at J; junction bases unmatched: 13. CDR3 sequence reads: CASSNRDREGVKETQYF. DNA for the CDR3: TGTGCCAGCAGCAACCGGGACAGGGAAGGGGTGAAAGAGACCCAGTACTTC.

The chain couples TRBV11-2 to TRBJ1-2, with D uncertain. V was cut by 3 bases and J by 1 base, with 6 bases left in between. The CDR3 consists of 13 residues. CDR1 is SGHAT, CDR2 FQNNGV, per germline. CDR3 in DNA: TGTGCCAGCAGCTTTGAGGGTAACTATGGCTACACCTTC. The encoded protein is CASSFEGNYGYTF.

This chain links TRBV20-1 with TRBJ2-5; D is unclear. The J call may be mistaken, given a closer DNA end match to TRBJ2-7. The CDR3 has 10 residues. CDR1 DFQATT and CDR2 SNEGSKA come from the germline V gene (reference sequence). The DNA of the CDR3 is TGCAGTGCTGAGAGCTACGAGCAGTACTTC. It translates to CSAESYEQYF.

This chain links TRBV6-5 with TRBJ1-3, with a weak D call TRBD1 (5 bases). The germline V gene has CDR1 MNHEY and CDR2 SVGAGI. The length of the CDR3 is 13 residues. Between the trimmed V and J ends, which lost 11 bases and 1 base, there was a span of 12 bases. The CDR3 loop reads CASGPTSGNTIYF. The CDR3, as DNA: TGTGCCTCGGGGCCAACTTCTGGAAACACCATATATTTT.

The V gene is TRBV18, the J gene TRBJ2-2; 9 bases map to TRBD2. Germline CDR1 is KGHSH and CDR2 is LQKENI. With 0 bases clipped from V and 3 bases from J, the junction kept 5 bases outside the gene matches. The CDR3 contains 17 residues. This CDR3 is CASSPPVAGVYTGELFF. The CDR3 coding sequence is TGTGCCAGCTCACCACCGGTAGCGGGAGTGTACACCGGGGAGCTGTTTTTT.

The chain couples TRBV13 to TRBJ2-2, with TRBD1 as a possible D gene (5 bases). The V gene lost 5 bases and the J gene lost 7 bases, with 14 bases spanning the gap. From germline, CDR1 is PRHDT and CDR2 FYEKMQ (reference sequence). The CDR3 consists of 14 residues. The chain's CDR3 is CASSDRAGNGELFF. In DNA form, the CDR3 reads TGTGCCAGCAGCGATAGGGCAGGGAACGGGGAGCTGTTTTTT. Using reference TRBV13 and TRBJ2-2 for the parts outside the CDR3, the full variable domain is AAGVIQSPRHLIKEKRETATLKCYPIPRHDTVYWYQQGPGQDPQFLISFYEKMQSDKGSIPDRFSAQQFSDYHSELNMSSLELGDSALYFCASSDRAGNGELFFGEGSRLTVL.

The rearrangement links TRBV13 to TRBJ1-1; a possible D gene is TRBD1 (6 bases). The germline V gene has CDR1 PRHDT and CDR2 FYEKMQ (reference sequence). Trimming took 5 bases from V and 10 from J, leaving 23 bases between them. The CDR3 has 15 amino acids. CDR3 protein: CASSPGGRGDMRAFF. CDR3 DNA sequence: TGTGCCAGCAGCCCGGGAGGGCGGGGGGACATGCGAGCTTTCTTT. The whole variable domain, remainder taken from reference TRBV13 and TRBJ1-1, is AAGVIQSPRHLIKEKRETATLKCYPIPRHDTVYWYQQGPGQDPQFLISFYEKMQSDKGSIPDRFSAQQFSDYHSELNMSSLELGDSALYFCASSPGGRGDMRAFFGQGTRLTVV.

The count of this clone is one. J is TRBJ2-1 and V is TRBV27; no firm D call. The CDR3 consists of 12 residues. Germline V lookup: CDR1 MNHEY, CDR2 SMNVEV (reference sequence). V dropped 1 base and J dropped 8 bases, with 6 bases sitting between them. This chain's CDR3 is CASSLLGYEQFF. CDR3 coding DNA: TGTGCCAGCAGTTTATTAGGGTATGAGCAGTTCTTC.

V gene TRBV2 combines with J gene TRBJ2-7, with 7 nucleotides matching TRBD1. With 0 bases clipped from V and 6 bases from J, the junction kept 11 bases outside the gene matches. Germline V gene sequence: CDR1 SNHLY, CDR2 FYNNEI. The CDR3 length is 16 residues. The CDR3 reads CASSEAQRGRLIEQYF. The CDR3, as DNA: TGTGCCAGCAGTGAAGCGCAAAGGGGGCGGCTGATCGAGCAGTACTTC.

The rearrangement joins TRBV27 to TRBJ1-6, with TRBD1 matching over 7 bases. CDR3 length equals 16 residues. The trim removed 10 bases at V and 2 bases at J, leaving 11 bases unmatched. Germline CDR1 reads MNHEY; CDR2 reads SMNVEV (reference sequence). CDR3 DNA: TGTGCCATCGACCTAGACAGGGTCACCTATAATTCACCCCTCCACTTT. It specifies CAIDLDRVTYNSPLHF.

Details on this clone: An end of the junction does not agree with germline; a read error may underlie this. V usage is TRBV4-1 and J usage is TRBJ1-2; D unclear. This CDR3 has 15 amino acids. CDR1 MGHRA and CDR2 YSYEKL come from the germline V gene. The CDR3 sequence: CASSQVRGTNYGHTF. Here the CDR3 DNA reads TGCGCCAGCAGCCAAGTCCGGGGAACCAACTATGGCCACACCTTC.